These 10 T cell receptor beta chains share one sample of origin, sequenced in a study of human T cells and chemical hapten exposure. Time point: healthy volunteer bleed at 2 weeks. The starting material, unfractionated whole blood, was used for total RNA extraction. TCRdb used MiXCR to reprocess the RACE reads, holding one entry per CDR3 protein. The repertoire holds over 100,000 distinct CDR3 sequences, roughly 9.5% seen once, with roughly 1.6% in the top ten. Sequences were obtained from whole blood. These receptor sequences come from a male donor in good health. Some clones in this sample may be carry-over from other donors' samples.

This clonotype was seen a handful of times. The CDR3 here is CASSLVVETQYF. Written as DNA, the CDR3 is TGTGCCAGCAGCTTAGTGGTGGAGACCCAGTACTTC. The V call is TRBV7-9, the J call TRBJ2-5, with D unclear. Germline lookup yields CDR1 SEHNR and CDR2 FQNEAQ (reference sequence). V was clipped by 1 base and J by 5 bases, with 5 bases between them. CDR3 size: 12 residues. The full variable domain, in which reference TRBV7-9 and TRBJ2-5 provide the parts outside the CDR3, is DTGVSQNPRHKITKRGQNVTFRCDPISEHNRLYWYRQTLGQGPEFLTYFQNEAQLEKSRLLSDRFSAERPKGSFSTLEIQRTEQGDSAMYLCASSLVVETQYFGPGTRLLVL.

In its sample, this clonotype was seen a few times. The V and J genes are TRBV11-3 and TRBJ2-1; tentative D call: TRBD1 (6 bases). Germline values: CDR1 SGHNT, CDR2 YENEEA. The CDR3 contains 16 residues. V shed 5 bases and J shed 5 bases, with 19 bases lying between them. CDR3 residues: CASSPKDRSVHNEQFF. The CDR3 nucleotides read TGTGCCAGCAGCCCCAAAGACAGGTCTGTCCACAATGAGCAGTTCTTC.

This clonotype was seen ten or more times. The V and J genes are TRBV11-2 and TRBJ1-6; D is undetermined. Germline loops: CDR1 SGHAT, CDR2 FQNNGV. The germline V and J ends were trimmed by 1 base and 7 bases, with 8 bases remaining between them. The CDR3 totals 14 residues. The CDR3, as DNA: TGTGCCAGCAGCTTAGTTGCGGGAAATTCACCCCTCCACTTT. It translates to CASSLVAGNSPLHF.

This clonotype appeared a few times. This chain connects TRBV29-1 to TRBJ2-3, with D perhaps TRBD1 (6 bases). The V end lost 0 bases, the J end lost 4 bases, and 17 bases lay between the germline ends. Per the germline V gene, CDR1 is SQVTM and CDR2 is ANQGSEA. This CDR3 spans 16 amino acids. CDR3 nucleotides: TGCAGCGTTGAAGATCGACTCCTGACAGGTCCAGATACGCAGTATTTT. Protein sequence: CSVEDRLLTGPDTQYF.

Worth noting for this clonotype: A single base separates this from a much larger clone, so it may be a read error. The V call is TRBV29-1, the J call TRBJ2-3; 7 bases map to TRBD2. The J segment lost 5 bases and the V segment lost 1 base, leaving 9 bases of the junction unmatched. This CDR3 region has 15 residues. Germline-derived CDR1 and CDR2 are SQVTM and ANQGSEA. The CDR3 nucleotides read TGCAGCGTTGAAGGTTTGGGAGGGCCCCTAGATACGCAGTATTTT. As protein: CSVEGLGGPLDTQYF.

This clonotype has more than one count but fewer than ten. The gene calls are TRBV19 and TRBJ2-7; D possibly matches TRBD1 or TRBD2 (6 bases each). Germline V CDR1 and CDR2: LNHDA, SQIVND (reference sequence). Trimming shortened V by 3 bases and J by 6 bases, and 15 bases separated the two germline ends. CDR3 size: 14 residues. The DNA for the CDR3 is TGTGCCAGTAGTATGGGACACGGGGGAGGCGAGCAGTACTTC. It is translated as CASSMGHGGGEQYF.

The table lists this clonotype with a few counts. The chain uses TRBV5-1 and TRBJ2-7, with 7 nucleotides matching TRBD2. V lost 2 bases, J lost 6 bases, and 8 bases stayed unmatched. Looked up from germline, CDR1 is SGHRS and CDR2 is YFSETQ. The CDR3 is made up of 14 amino acids. The CDR3 sequence is CASSFNAGDREQYF. The CDR3 coding sequence is TGCGCCAGCAGCTTTAACGCGGGAGACCGCGAGCAGTACTTC.

This clonotype was counted at least ten times. The chain employs TRBV10-1 and TRBJ1-5; D perhaps matches TRBD1 (6 bases). The CDR3 totals 15 residues. Trimming cost V 2 bases and J 4 bases, with 12 bases left between them. Germline V CDR1 and CDR2: WNHNN, SYGVQD (reference sequence). The CDR3 DNA reads as TGCGCCAGCAGTGAGGGGACAACGAAAAATCAGCCCCAGCATTTT. It codes for CASSEGTTKNQPQHF.

This clonotype has a handful of counts. The chain couples TRBV10-2 to TRBJ2-5, with D unclear. The CDR3 totals 13 residues. Germline V lookup: CDR1 WSHSY, CDR2 SAAADI. V was shortened by 4 bases and J by 4 bases, with 10 bases between the two germline ends. The CDR3 region has the DNA TGCGCCAGCAGTGTCGCCCCATCAGAGACCCAGTACTTC. Its protein is CASSVAPSETQYF.

This clonotype has at least ten counts. The gene calls are TRBV12-3 or TRBV12-4 and TRBJ2-3, with D unresolved. This CDR3 comprises 14 residues. V gave up 6 bases and J gave up 0 bases, with 10 bases separating them. DNA of the CDR3: TGTGCCAGCAGCCTAATGACTAGCACAGATACGCAGTATTTT. It translates to CASSLMTSTDTQYF.